A selection of T cell receptor beta chains follows, all from one sample in a study of blood T cell repertoires in COVID-19. Sequenced by immunoSEQ multiplex PCR; TCRdb stores in-frame clones only, minus some. The profile shows 210,000 or so clones, 75% to 85% of them singletons. The sequencing input was peripheral blood. Receptors were obtained from a woman in her twenties or thirties with COVID-19, enrolled during active disease. Both conserved end residues are part of each CDR3. Each record gives: D gene, V gene, J gene, clone size, CDR3 protein, CDR3 DNA. The D gene is left open where the match is weak. A clone size is listed for some rows: how often the clone was seen (once, few, many), or a class if it is expanded.

D: -
V: TRBV28
J: TRBJ2-7
size: -
CDR3: CASSLVLDYEQYF
DNA: TGTGCCAGCAGTTTGGTCCTAGATTACGAGCAGTACTTC

D: TRBD1
V: TRBV5-1
J: TRBJ1-2
size: -
CDR3: CASSGDRGRDGYTF
DNA: TGCGCCAGCAGCGGGGACAGGGGGCGCGATGGCTACACCTTC

D: TRBD1
V: TRBV27
J: TRBJ2-7
size: -
CDR3: CASSLTGGAWEQYF
DNA: TGTGCCAGCAGTTTAACAGGGGGCGCGTGGGAGCAGTACTTC

D: -
V: TRBV28
J: TRBJ1-6
size: -
CDR3: CASSTGGYNSPLHF
DNA: TGTGCCAGCAGTACTGGCGGGTATAATTCACCCCTCCACTTT

D: -
V: TRBV7-2
J: TRBJ1-6
size: -
CDR3: CASSLSLSSGSPLHF
DNA: TGTGCCAGCAGCTTAAGTTTATCGTCGGGTTCACCCCTCCACTTT

D: TRBD2
V: TRBV18
J: TRBJ2-3
size: -
CDR3: CASSPLIRTSGGDRTDTQYF
DNA: TGTGCCAGCTCACCACTTATAAGGACTAGCGGGGGGGACCGCACAGATACGCAGTATTTT

D: -
V: TRBV2
J: TRBJ1-2
size: -
CDR3: CASRYTGRVVGYTF
DNA: TGTGCCAGCAGATACACAGGCAGGGTCGTTGGCTACACCTTC

D: TRBD2
V: TRBV10-1
J: TRBJ2-7
size: -
CDR3: CASMGLARGYEQYF
DNA: TGCGCCAGCATGGGACTAGCGCGAGGCTACGAGCAGTACTTC

D: -
V: TRBV2
J: TRBJ1-4
size: once
CDR3: CASSEQNPTNEKLFF
DNA: TGTGCCAGCAGTGAACAGAATCCAACTAATGAAAAACTGTTTTTT

D: -
V: TRBV15
J: TRBJ1-2
size: -
CDR3: CATRGGGGNYGYTF
DNA: TGTGCCACCAGAGGGGGTGGTGGGAACTATGGCTACACCTTC

D: -
V: TRBV15
J: TRBJ2-7
size: -
CDR3: CATRLTGTYEQYF
DNA: TGTGCCACCAGGCTAACAGGTACCTACGAGCAGTACTTC

D: TRBD2
V: TRBV2
J: TRBJ2-3
size: -
CDR3: CASQRDPSTDTQYF
DNA: TGTGCCAGCCAGCGGGACCCTAGCACAGATACGCAGTATTTT

D: TRBD2
V: TRBV6-2/TRBV6-3
J: TRBJ2-5
size: -
CDR3: CASSYSVRVAGEWETQYF
DNA: TGTGCCAGCAGTTACTCGGTTAGGGTAGCGGGAGAGTGGGAGACCCAGTACTTC

D: -
V: TRBV5-4
J: TRBJ1-4
size: -
CDR3: CASSLGVAADNEKLFF
DNA: TGTGCCAGCAGCTTGGGAGTAGCGGCAGATAATGAAAAACTGTTTTTT

D: TRBD2
V: TRBV6-5
J: TRBJ2-2
size: -
CDR3: CASSYSGEGAGELFF
DNA: TGTGCCAGCAGTTACTCGGGGGAGGGCGCCGGGGAGCTGTTTTTT

D: TRBD1
V: TRBV9
J: TRBJ1-4
size: few
CDR3: CASSVHNRGDEKLFF
DNA: TGTGCCAGCAGCGTCCATAACAGGGGTGATGAAAAACTGTTTTTT

D: TRBD2
V: TRBV6-1
J: TRBJ2-7
size: -
CDR3: CASSARTGLALSEQYF
DNA: TGTGCCAGCAGTGCCCGAACGGGACTAGCTCTTTCCGAGCAGTACTTC

D: TRBD1
V: TRBV6-1
J: TRBJ1-5
size: -
CDR3: CASSEGTGRDQPQHF
DNA: TGTGCCAGCAGTGAAGGGACAGGGCGGGATCAGCCCCAGCATTTT

D: TRBD1
V: TRBV28
J: TRBJ2-2
size: -
CDR3: CASRDRVWTNTGELFF
DNA: TGTGCCAGCCGGGACAGGGTATGGACGAACACCGGGGAGCTGTTTTTT

D: -
V: TRBV7-2
J: TRBJ2-1
size: -
CDR3: CASSLGGTRINNEQFF
DNA: TGTGCCAGCAGCTTAGGCGGGACTCGCATCAACAATGAGCAGTTCTTC

D: -
V: TRBV6-5
J: TRBJ2-3
size: -
CDR3: CASSYSFIADTQYF
DNA: TGTGCCAGCAGTTACTCGTTCATTGCAGATACGCAGTATTTT

D: -
V: TRBV6-1
J: TRBJ1-6
size: once
CDR3: CASSDQGKNSPLHF
DNA: TGTGCCAGCAGTGACCAGGGGAAGAATTCACCCCTCCACTTT

D: -
V: TRBV11-1
J: TRBJ2-1
size: -
CDR3: CASSFQGGGALNEQFF
DNA: TGTGCCAGCAGCTTTCAAGGAGGGGGGGCCCTCAATGAGCAGTTCTTC

D: TRBD1
V: TRBV4-3
J: TRBJ2-7
size: -
CDR3: CASSGTVNYEQYF
DNA: TGCGCCTCCTCCGGGACAGTAAATTACGAGCAGTACTTC

D: TRBD1
V: TRBV2
J: TRBJ2-1
size: once
CDR3: CASTGTGHEQFF
DNA: TGTGCCAGCACCGGGACAGGGCATGAGCAGTTCTTC

D: -
V: TRBV18
J: TRBJ1-2
size: -
CDR3: CASSPSRDLNGYTF
DNA: TGTGCCAGCTCACCTTCTCGGGATTTAAATGGCTACACCTTC

D: TRBD2
V: TRBV28
J: TRBJ2-3
size: -
CDR3: CASSFGGSGQYF
DNA: TGTGCCAGCAGTTTTGGCGGGAGTGGGCAGTATTTT

D: -
V: TRBV11-3
J: TRBJ2-1
size: few
CDR3: CASSLDGRGGRDEQFF
DNA: TGTGCCAGCAGCTTAGACGGGAGAGGGGGGAGGGATGAGCAGTTCTTC

D: -
V: TRBV7-9
J: TRBJ1-2
size: -
CDR3: CASNSHRAPTGNYGYTF
DNA: TGTGCCAGCAACAGTCACAGGGCCCCCACCGGCAACTATGGCTACACCTTC

D: TRBD1
V: TRBV28
J: TRBJ2-1
size: -
CDR3: CASTWGRDRNNEQFF
DNA: TGTGCCAGCACCTGGGGCCGGGACAGGAACAATGAGCAGTTCTTC

D: -
V: TRBV18
J: TRBJ2-7
size: -
CDR3: CASSPGDTSYEQYF
DNA: TGTGCCAGCTCACCTGGGGACACTTCCTACGAGCAGTACTTC

D: TRBD1
V: TRBV28
J: TRBJ2-1
size: -
CDR3: CASSFRQGVYEQFF
DNA: TGTGCCAGCAGTTTCCGCCAGGGGGTCTATGAGCAGTTCTTC

D: TRBD2
V: TRBV4-1
J: TRBJ2-1
size: -
CDR3: CASSQVTGLAGGNEQFF
DNA: TGCGCCAGCAGCCAAGTCACTGGACTAGCGGGGGGTAATGAGCAGTTCTTC

D: TRBD1
V: TRBV19
J: TRBJ2-5
size: few
CDR3: CASRTGEETQYF
DNA: TGTGCCAGTCGGACAGGGGAAGAGACCCAGTACTTC

D: -
V: TRBV6-2/TRBV6-3
J: TRBJ1-6
size: -
CDR3: CASSYSDSQGSPLHF
DNA: TGTGCCAGCAGTTATTCGGACAGTCAGGGTTCACCCCTCCACTTT

D: TRBD2
V: TRBV23-1
J: TRBJ2-3
size: -
CDR3: CASSHHGLADTDTQYF
DNA: TGCGCCAGCAGTCACCACGGACTAGCGGACACAGATACGCAGTATTTT